Following are 29 T cell receptor beta chains from one sample sequenced in a study of blood T cell repertoires in COVID-19. Produced via immunoSEQ multiplex PCR; TCRdb's table is partial and in-frame only. Of under 300,000 clones listed, around 80% were seen once; the top ten hold around 3.3%. Sequencing was done on a sample of peripheral blood. The receptors here all came from a woman in her late teens or twenties with acute or convalescent COVID-19.

The J gene is TRBJ2-7, the V gene TRBV6-2 or TRBV6-3; D gene ambiguous. CDR3 length: 14 residues. Trimming removed 4 bases from V and 2 bases from J, with 12 bases in between. Germline V gives CDR1 MNHEY, CDR2 SVGEGT. The CDR3 region is CASSWQEQPYEQYF. The CDR3 DNA sequence: TGTGCCAGCAGTTGGCAGGAACAACCCTACGAGCAGTACTTC.

This sequence joins TRBV25-1 and TRBJ2-7; D uncertain. The germline V gene has CDR1 MGHDK and CDR2 SYGVNS. Trimming took off 1 base at V and 1 base at J, with 11 bases between the two ends. The CDR3 length is 15 residues. The CDR3 here is CASSESGTYSYEQYF. CDR3 DNA: TGTGCCAGCAGTGAATCAGGAACATATTCCTACGAGCAGTACTTC.

V is TRBV6-5 and J is TRBJ2-2; weak D call: TRBD2 (6 bases). Germline V gene sequence: CDR1 MNHEY, CDR2 SVGAGI. V lost 10 bases and J lost 6, with 15 bases in between. This CDR3 is built from 13 residues. CDR3 DNA: TGTGCCACACCGGGCGGGGTGGCCGGGGAGCTGTTTTTT. Protein product: CATPGGVAGELFF.

The chain uses TRBV10-1 and TRBJ1-2; possible D gene TRBD1, 6 bases. V gave up 2 bases and J gave up 3 bases, with 7 bases separating them. Looked up from germline, CDR1 is WNHNN and CDR2 is SYGVQD (reference sequence). The CDR3 length is 13 residues. The CDR3 DNA reads as TGCGCCAGCAGTGAGAACAGGGACTATGGCTACACCTTC. Protein sequence: CASSENRDYGYTF.

This clone was observed once. V and J are TRBV5-4 and TRBJ2-1, with 12 bases that match TRBD2. V trimming: 1 base; J trimming: 0 bases; junction bases outside the gene matches: 8. The CDR3 length is 19 residues. Germline-derived CDR1 and CDR2 are SGHNT and YYREEE (reference sequence). The CDR3 protein is CASSLFGLAGNSSYNEQFF. Here the CDR3 DNA reads TGTGCCAGCAGCTTGTTCGGACTAGCGGGGAATAGCTCCTACAATGAGCAGTTCTTC. Complete variable domain (other parts from reference TRBV5-4 and TRBJ2-1): ETGVTQSPTHLIKTRGQQVTLRCSSQSGHNTVSWYQQALGQGPQFIFQYYREEENGRGNFPPRFSGLQFPNYSSELNVNALELDDSALYLCASSLFGLAGNSSYNEQFFGPGTRLTVL.

The V and J genes are TRBV7-9 and TRBJ1-2; 7 bases agree with TRBD1. Germline V gene data show CDR1 as SEHNR and CDR2 as FQNEAQ (reference sequence). This CDR3 is built from 15 residues. After removal of 5 bases from V and 5 bases from J, the junction contained 11 bases not matched to a gene. The DNA of the CDR3 is TGTGCCAGCAGCCCGGTCACGGGACAGCAGTATGGCTACACCTTC. This translates into CASSPVTGQQYGYTF.

The V gene is TRBV7-8, the J gene TRBJ1-1; 9 bases line up with TRBD1. CDR3 size: 16 residues. Germline values: CDR1 SGHVS, CDR2 FQNEAQ. Germline trimming cut 5 bases from V and 0 bases from J; bases unmatched to any gene: 7. CDR3 in amino acids: CASSPRTGELNTEAFF. The DNA for the CDR3 is TGTGCCAGCAGCCCACGGACAGGGGAATTGAACACTGAAGCTTTCTTT.

The chain carries TRBV29-1 and TRBJ1-1; 9 positions agree with TRBD1. This CDR3 spans 12 amino acids. V was clipped by 6 bases and J by 4 bases; unmatched bases: 3. The germline V gene encodes CDR1 SQVTM and CDR2 ANQGSEA. The CDR3 bases are TGCAGCGTGGGGACAGGGACCACTGAAGCTTTCTTT. Translation gives CSVGTGTTEAFF.

CDR3 in amino acids: CASSPHGTGSEAFF. CDR3 in DNA: TGTGCCAGCAGCCCTCACGGGACAGGGTCTGAAGCTTTCTTT. The chain couples TRBV7-9 to TRBJ1-1, with 9 nucleotides matching TRBD1. Trimming cost V 5 bases and J 6 bases; bases outside gene matches: 7. The CDR3 sequence is 14 residues long. The germline gives CDR1 SEHNR, CDR2 FQNEAQ (reference sequence).

This clone was picked up a small number of times. The chain combines TRBV25-1 with TRBJ2-2, with D maybe TRBD2 (5 bases). In germline, CDR1 is MGHDK, CDR2 SYGVNS. V dropped 6 bases and J dropped 6 bases, with 11 bases sitting between them. The CDR3 has 13 amino acids. The CDR3 DNA reads TGTGCCAGCAGGCCGAGGGTTTCCGGGGAGCTGTTTTTT. Protein sequence: CASRPRVSGELFF.

The chain couples TRBV28 to TRBJ2-1, with TRBD1 matching over 8 bases. CDR1 MDHEN and CDR2 SYDVKM come from the germline V gene. Unmatched junction bases numbered 13, after V lost 11 bases and J lost 7 bases. This CDR3 is built from 14 residues. CDR3 nucleotides: TGTGCCTGCCACGGACAGGGCGTTTTAAATGAGCAGTTCTTC. This translates into CACHGQGVLNEQFF.

The chain is built from TRBV30 and TRBJ1-1, with 8 bases that match TRBD1. Germline-derived CDR1 and CDR2 are GTSNPN and SVGIG (reference sequence). With V trimmed by 4 bases and J by 2 bases, 6 bases remained unmatched. The CDR3 has 14 residues. The CDR3 sequence is CAWKNGQGNTEAFF. In DNA, the CDR3 is TGTGCCTGGAAAAATGGACAGGGCAACACTGAAGCTTTCTTT.

The V gene is TRBV5-1, the J gene TRBJ2-5; 7 positions agree with TRBD1. This CDR3 comprises 18 residues. J gave up 5 bases and V 7 bases, and 23 bases lay outside the gene matches. Germline-derived CDR1 and CDR2 are SGHRS and YFSETQ. CDR3 region: CASGFGSIDRVITETQYF. The CDR3, as DNA: TGCGCCAGCGGATTCGGCTCAATTGACAGGGTCATCACGGAGACCCAGTACTTC. Full variable domain (rest looked up from reference TRBV5-1 and TRBJ2-5): KAGVTQTPRYLIKTRGQQVTLSCSPISGHRSVSWYQQTPGQGLQFLFEYFSETQRNKGNFPGRFSGRQFSNSRSEMNVSTLELGDSALYLCASGFGSIDRVITETQYFGPGTRLLVL.

The chain is built from TRBV29-1 and TRBJ1-2; D is unresolved. V was shortened by 5 bases and J by 5 bases, with 9 bases between the two germline ends. The CDR3 is 11 amino acids. The germline V gene encodes CDR1 SQVTM and CDR2 ANQGSEA. In DNA form, the CDR3 reads TGCAGCGTTTGGACGGGATATGGCTACACCTTC. Translation gives CSVWTGYGYTF.

This clone was seen just once. The chain carries TRBV3-1 (or the pseudogene TRBV3-2) and TRBJ2-7, with TRBD2 as a possible D gene (5 bases). Germline V gene sequence: CDR1 LGHDT, CDR2 YNNKEL (reference sequence). Trimming stripped 4 bases from V and 4 bases from J, with 11 bases between. The CDR3 totals 13 residues. CDR3 in amino acids: CASSPGISYEQYF. CDR3 sequence (DNA): TGTGCCAGCAGCCCCGGGATTTCTTACGAGCAGTACTTC.

The chain joins TRBV19 to TRBJ1-3; no clear D. Germline V gene lookup returns CDR1 LNHDA and CDR2 SQIVND (reference sequence). Trimming took off 8 bases at V and 0 bases at J, with 11 bases between the two ends. The CDR3 covers 14 residues. The CDR3 loop reads CASLPSRSGNTIYF. The CDR3 DNA reads as TGTGCCAGTCTTCCCTCTCGCTCTGGAAACACCATATATTTT.

For the CDR3, the DNA is TGTGCCAGCAGTGAAGCGGCTAGCGGATCCTACGAGCAGTACTTC. Its translation is CASSEAASGSYEQYF. The V gene is TRBV6-1, the J gene TRBJ2-7, with 7 bases identical to TRBD2. The CDR3 has 15 residues. With 0 bases clipped from V and 1 base from J, the junction kept 3 bases outside the gene matches. Germline values: CDR1 MNHNS, CDR2 SASEGT.

The chain couples TRBV4-3 to TRBJ2-3; D might be TRBD1 (6 bases). The CDR3 extends over 17 amino acids. Germline V lookup: CDR1 LGHNA, CDR2 YSLEER. Deletions cut 0 bases from V and 4 bases from J, with 17 bases between. The DNA for the CDR3 is TGCGCCAGCAGCCAAGATCTGGGACATAGTAGGCCAGATACGCAGTATTTT. It yields the protein CASSQDLGHSRPDTQYF.

This clone has only a few counts. The rearrangement uses TRBV5-1 and TRBJ2-3; the D gene is possibly TRBD2 (5 bases). The germline CDR1 and CDR2 sequences are SGHRS and YFSETQ. The CDR3 is made up of 14 amino acids. The V and J ends lost 2 bases and 2 bases respectively, with 9 bases between them. CDR3 sequence (DNA): TGCGCCAGCAGCTTACTAGAGGTCACAGATACGCAGTATTTT. Translating it yields CASSLLEVTDTQYF.

V is TRBV7-2 and J is TRBJ2-5; possibly TRBD1 for D (6 bases). V lost 0 bases, J lost 5 bases, and 10 bases lay in between. The CDR3 is made up of 14 amino acids. Germline loops: CDR1 SGHTA, CDR2 FQGNSA. In DNA form, the CDR3 reads TGTGCCAGCAGCTTAGCGGGAAGGGGGGAGACCCAGTACTTC. Translated: CASSLAGRGETQYF.

This rearrangement joins TRBV6-5 to TRBJ2-5, with 9 nucleotides matching TRBD1. Unmatched junction bases numbered 4, after V lost 0 bases and J lost 5 bases. From germline, CDR1 is MNHEY and CDR2 SVGAGI. The length of the CDR3 is 15 residues. The CDR3 bases are TGTGCCAGCAGTTACTCGATTGGGACAGGGGAGACCCAGTACTTC. Translating gives CASSYSIGTGETQYF.

In its sample, this clone was seen once. The rearrangement uses TRBV7-2 and TRBJ1-2; D remains ambiguous. Between the trimmed V and J ends, which lost 0 bases and 4 bases, there was a span of 9 bases. Per the germline V gene, CDR1 is SGHTA and CDR2 is FQGNSA. This CDR3 spans 14 amino acids. The CDR3 DNA reads as TGTGCCAGCAGCTTAGCCGACAACACCTATGGCTACACCTTC. It yields the protein CASSLADNTYGYTF. The full variable domain, rest sourced from reference TRBV7-2 and TRBJ1-2, is GAGVSQSPSNKVTEKGKDVELRCDPISGHTALYWYRQSLGQGLEFLIYFQGNSAPDKSGLPSDRFSAERTGGSVSTLTIQRTQQEDSAVYLCASSLADNTYGYTFGSGTRLTVV.

The rearrangement links TRBV7-3 to TRBJ1-1; D is unclear. V was shortened by 3 bases and J by 8 bases, with 16 bases between the two germline ends. The CDR3 totals 14 residues. Germline CDR1 is SGHTA and CDR2 is FQGTGA. Written as DNA, the CDR3 is TGTGCCAGCAGCTTGGAGGCCCTCAGCGTCGAAGCTTTCTTT. Translation gives CASSLEALSVEAFF.

This clone showed up just once. The chain has TRBV19 and TRBJ2-1; possible D gene TRBD1, 6 bases. This CDR3 region has 14 residues. V lost 7 bases, J lost 0 bases, and 10 bases lay in between. Germline V gives CDR1 LNHDA, CDR2 SQIVND (reference sequence). The CDR3 DNA is TGTGCCAGTACGGTAGGGGGCTCCTACAATGAGCAGTTCTTC. Translated: CASTVGGSYNEQFF.

The chain employs TRBV5-1 and TRBJ2-7, with 12 bases lining up with TRBD2. The CDR3 runs 15 residues. CDR1 is SGHRS, CDR2 YFSETQ, per germline. The V and J ends lost 4 bases and 6 bases, in that order; junction bases with no gene match: 8. In DNA form, the CDR3 reads TGCGCCAGCAGCCGCCCCCTAGCGGGAGGGGGCGAGCAGTACTTC. Encoded protein: CASSRPLAGGGEQYF.

This clone showed up just a few times. V is TRBV6-5 and J is TRBJ2-7; TRBD2 matches 10 bases. The CDR3 runs 15 residues. Germline lookup yields CDR1 MNHEY and CDR2 SVGAGI. Trimming cost V 7 bases and J 0 bases; bases outside gene matches: 6. CDR3 sequence reads: CASTGPSGSSYEQYF. The CDR3 nucleotides are TGTGCCAGCACCGGACCTAGCGGGAGCTCCTACGAGCAGTACTTC.

The chain recombines TRBV7-8 with TRBJ1-5; D gene unclear. This CDR3 contains 15 residues. Trimming shortened V by 2 bases and J by 3 bases, and 11 bases separated the two germline ends. Germline CDR1 is SGHVS and CDR2 is FQNEAQ. The CDR3 sequence is CASSLFVSDNQPQHF. The CDR3 bases are TGTGCCAGCAGCTTATTTGTCAGTGACAATCAGCCCCAGCATTTT.

This clone was seen a handful of times. V usage is TRBV11-2 and J usage is TRBJ2-7, with 9 bases lining up with TRBD2. The CDR3 length is 15 residues. V dropped 0 bases and J dropped 5; count of bases not matched to a gene: 5. CDR1 SGHAT and CDR2 FQNNGV come from the germline V gene. CDR3 sequence (DNA): TGTGCCAGCAGCTTAGAAGGCGGGAGGGCCCACGAGCAGTACTTC. Residues: CASSLEGGRAHEQYF.

This chain joins TRBV6-2 or TRBV6-3 and TRBJ2-7; TRBD1 matches 7 bases. The germline V gene has CDR1 MNHEY and CDR2 SVGEGT. The length of the CDR3 is 12 residues. The V gene end was trimmed by 2 bases and the J gene end by 5 bases; junction bases not matched to a gene: 0. This CDR3 reads CASSYGQDEQYF. CDR3 coding DNA: TGTGCCAGCAGTTACGGACAGGACGAGCAGTACTTC.